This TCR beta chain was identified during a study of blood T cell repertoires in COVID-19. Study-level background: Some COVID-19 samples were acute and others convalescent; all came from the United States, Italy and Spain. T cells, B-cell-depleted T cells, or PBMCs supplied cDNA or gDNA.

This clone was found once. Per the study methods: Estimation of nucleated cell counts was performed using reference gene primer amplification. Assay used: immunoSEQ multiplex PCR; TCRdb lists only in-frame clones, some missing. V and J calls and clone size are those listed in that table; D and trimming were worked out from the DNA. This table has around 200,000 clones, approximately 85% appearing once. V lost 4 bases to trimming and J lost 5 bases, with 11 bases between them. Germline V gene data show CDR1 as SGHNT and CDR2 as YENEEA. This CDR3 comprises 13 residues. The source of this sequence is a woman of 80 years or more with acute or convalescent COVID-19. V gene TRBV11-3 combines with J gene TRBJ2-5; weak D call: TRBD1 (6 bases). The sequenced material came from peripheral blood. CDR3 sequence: CASSSPQGETQYF. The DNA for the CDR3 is TGTGCCAGCAGCTCTCCTCAGGGGGAGACCCAGTACTTC.